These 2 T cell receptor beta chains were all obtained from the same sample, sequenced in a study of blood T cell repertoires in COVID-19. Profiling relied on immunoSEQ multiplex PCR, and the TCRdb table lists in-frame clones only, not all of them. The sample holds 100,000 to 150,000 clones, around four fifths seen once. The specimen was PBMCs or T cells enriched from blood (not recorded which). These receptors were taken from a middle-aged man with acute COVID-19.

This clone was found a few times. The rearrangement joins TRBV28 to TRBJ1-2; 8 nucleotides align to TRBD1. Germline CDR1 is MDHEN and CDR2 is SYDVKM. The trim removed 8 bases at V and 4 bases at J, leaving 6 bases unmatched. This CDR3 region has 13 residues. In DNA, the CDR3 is TGTGCCAGCGAACCTGGACAGGGCTATGGCTACACCTTC. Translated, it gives CASEPGQGYGYTF.

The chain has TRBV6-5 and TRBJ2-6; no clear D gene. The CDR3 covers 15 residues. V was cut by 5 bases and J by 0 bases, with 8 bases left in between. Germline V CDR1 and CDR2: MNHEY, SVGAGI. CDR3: CASSPLSSGANVLTF. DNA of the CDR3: TGTGCCAGCAGTCCGTTATCCTCTGGGGCCAACGTCCTGACTTTC.